Following are 24 T cell receptor beta chains from one sample sequenced in a study of tumor-infiltrating lymphocytes in primary liver carcinoma. Unsorted bulk tissue (about 19-33 mg) underwent RNA and DNA co-extraction. TCR beta cDNA was prepared out of roughly 520 ng total RNA by means of a constant-region primer. Generation of the TCR beta libraries relied on three nested multiplex PCR rounds using slightly modified ARM-PCR. For approximately 11 cycles apiece, the opening two PCR rounds ran with TRBV1-TRBV30 forward primers and a C-beta reverse primer. TCRdb analysed the multiplex PCR reads with MiXCR anew, one entry per CDR3 protein. The sample includes tens of thousands of distinct CDR3 sequences, about 71% seen only once; the top ten take 40%. Material: liver tumor tissue from sampling region 4. The subset here: tumor region T4, right-lateral pole. These receptors all come from a middle-aged man with primary liver carcinoma and hepatitis B virus infection.

Remarks on this clonotype: A single base separates this from a much larger clone, so it may be a read error. The chain joins TRBV18 to TRBJ2-1; 7 bases match TRBD2. The CDR3 is 15 residues long. Germline CDR1 KGHSH, CDR2 LQKENI. DNA for the CDR3: TGTGCCAACTCACCAAGCGGGACTCCCAACAATGAGCAGTTCTTC. It translates to CANSPSGTPNNEQFF.

This clonotype was observed at least ten times. V and J are TRBV28 and TRBJ2-1, with TRBD2 matching 14 bases. Germline V gene sequence: CDR1 MDHEN, CDR2 SYDVKM. This CDR3 comprises 16 residues. V lost 3 bases to trimming and J lost 12 bases; unmatched junction nucleotides: 10. CDR3 nucleotides: TGTGCCAGCAGTTTGTCCGACAGACTAGCGGGAGGGTTGCAGTTCTTC. This encodes CASSLSDRLAGGLQFF.

This clonotype was recorded at least ten times. A much larger clone lies one base from this, so it may be a read error. The V gene is TRBV12-3 or TRBV12-4, the J gene TRBJ1-1; the D gene is possibly TRBD1 (5 bases). V lost 3 bases, J lost 6 bases, and 11 bases lay in between. The CDR3 is made up of 13 amino acids. The chain's CDR3 is CASSFSGTAEAFF. As DNA, the CDR3 is TGTGCCAGCAGTTTTTCAGGGACCGCTGAAGCTTTCTTT.

Turning to this clonotype: Sequence at one end of the junction differs from germline and may be a read error. This rearrangement joins TRBV19 to TRBJ2-3; tentative D call: TRBD2 (6 bases). The length of the CDR3 is 15 residues. From germline, CDR1 is LNHDA and CDR2 SQIVND (reference sequence). CDR3 bases: TGTGCCAGTAGTATAAATTGGGAGGATGAGGATACGCAGTTTTTT. This sequence encodes CASSINWEDEDTQFF.

Worth noting for this clonotype: Germline and junction disagree at one end, which may indicate a read error. The rearrangement uses TRBV11-3 and TRBJ2-1, with no clear D. The germline V gene encodes CDR1 SGHNT and CDR2 YENEEA. This CDR3 is built from 14 residues. The CDR3 sequence: CASSLGRVKNEQLF. CDR3 in DNA: TGTGCCAGCAGCTTAGGACGGGTGAAAAATGAGCAGCTCTTC.

As regards this clonotype: The junction departs from the called germline gene at one end, perhaps through a read error. This chain connects TRBV11-1 to TRBJ2-1; TRBD2 aligns across 9 bases. Germline values: CDR1 SGHAT, CDR2 FQDESV (reference sequence). The CDR3 covers 18 residues. CDR3 sequence reads: CASSLYRFAGGSYDEQFF. The DNA of the CDR3 is TGTGCCAGCAGCTTATACCGCTTCGCGGGAGGGTCCTACGATGAGCAGTTCTTC.

On this clonotype itself: It may be a read error: a sequence one base away is much more abundant. The chain recombines TRBV11-2 with TRBJ2-1, with 8 positions matching TRBD2. CDR1 is SGHAT, CDR2 FQNNGV, per germline. The CDR3 extends over 12 amino acids. CDR3 sequence (DNA): TGTCCCGGGGGGGGAGTATACAATGAGCAGTTCTTC. Protein product: CPGGGVYNEQFF.

This clonotype was recorded many times. The chain recombines TRBV28 with TRBJ2-2; TRBD2 might be the D (5 bases). V was clipped by 5 bases and J by 7 bases, with 26 bases between them. This CDR3 has 18 residues. Germline assignment: CDR1 MDHEN and CDR2 SYDVKM. Here the CDR3 reads CASSTPLLEGDLGGELFF. In DNA, the CDR3 is TGTGCCAGCAGTACGCCCTTACTAGAGGGCGACCTTGGCGGGGAGCTGTTTTTT.

This clonotype was detected many times. The genes are TRBV11-2 and TRBJ2-7; D remains unclear. This CDR3 has 16 residues. V was pared by 5 bases and J by 1 base, with 18 bases between. Per germline, CDR1 SGHAT and CDR2 FQNNGV. This CDR3 reads CASSPVMGMGSYEQYF. CDR3 sequence (DNA): TGTGCCAGCAGCCCAGTCATGGGGATGGGGTCCTACGAGCAGTACTTC.

V usage is TRBV11-2 and J usage is TRBJ2-1, with a possible D match to TRBD2 (5 bases). CDR1 and CDR2 from the germline V gene are SGHAT and FQNNGV. CDR3 size: 14 residues. V was cut by 5 bases and J by 12 bases, with 20 bases left in between. DNA for the CDR3: TGTGCCAGCAGCATATACCGGCTAGCTAGTAGGCAGTTCTTC. Amino acids: CASSIYRLASRQFF.

This clonotype is classed as medium-sized. V usage is TRBV4-1 and J usage is TRBJ2-5; no clear D. Germline assignment: CDR1 MGHRA and CDR2 YSYEKL. The length of the CDR3 is 12 residues. Trimming pared 0 bases from V and 7 bases from J, leaving 6 bases between. This CDR3 reads CASSQDSPTQYF. The CDR3 DNA reads TGCGCCAGCAGCCAAGATTCCCCGACCCAGTACTTC.

The V and J genes are TRBV29-1 and TRBJ1-2, with unresolved D. V lost 5 bases and J 6 bases, leaving 10 bases between the germline ends. CDR1 and CDR2 (germline): SQVTM, ANQGSEA. The CDR3 runs to 11 residues. CDR3 DNA sequence: TGCAGCGTTCTCTTCGTGAATGGCTACACCTTC. Amino acids: CSVLFVNGYTF. Full variable domain (rest looked up from reference TRBV29-1 and TRBJ1-2): SAVISQKPSRDICQRGTSLTIQCQVDSQVTMMFWYRQQPGQSLTLIATANQGSEATYESGFVIDKFPISRPNLTFSTLTVSNMSPEDSSIYLCSVLFVNGYTFGSGTRLTVV.

This clonotype was counted between two and nine times. Possible read error: a much larger clone is one base away. This CDR3 is CASSLGDTDTQYF. The DNA of the CDR3 is TGTGCCAGCAGCCTAGGGGACACAGATACGCAGTATTTT. This rearrangement joins TRBV5-5 to TRBJ2-3, with D possibly being TRBD1 (5 bases). Trimming stripped 4 bases from V and 2 bases from J, with 8 bases between. This CDR3 region has 13 residues. From germline, CDR1 is SGHKS and CDR2 YYEKEE (reference sequence).

On this clonotype: A much larger clone lies a single base off, so this may be a read error. The chain is built from TRBV5-1 and TRBJ2-5; 10 bases align to TRBD2. The CDR3 has 14 amino acids. Germline lookup yields CDR1 SGHRS and CDR2 YFSETQ. This chain's CDR3 is CGSSLSGLAETQYF. In DNA, the CDR3 is TGCGGCAGCAGCTTGTCGGGACTAGCGGAGACCCAGTACTTC.

J is TRBJ2-3 and V is TRBV11-2, with D possibly TRBD2 on 5 matching bases. CDR3 length equals 12 residues. Germline assignment: CDR1 SGHAT and CDR2 FQNNGV. The V and J ends lost 9 bases and 4 bases respectively, with 11 bases between them. The CDR3 loop reads CASSVSPDTQYF. The DNA of the CDR3 is TGTGCCAGTAGCGTCAGCCCAGATACGCAGTATTTT. The entire variable domain, with the rest obtained from reference TRBV11-2 and TRBJ2-3, is as follows: EAGVAQSPRYKIIEKRQSVAFWCNPISGHATLYWYQQILGQGPKLLIQFQNNGVVDDSQLPKDRFSAERLKGVDSTLKIQPAKLEDSAVYLCASSVSPDTQYFGPGTRLTVL.

Comment on this clonotype: The germline gene is not matched at one end of the junction; a read error may be the cause. The V gene is TRBV11-2, the J gene TRBJ2-7, with TRBD1 matching over 7 bases. There are 15 residues in the CDR3. CDR1 is SGHAT, CDR2 FQNNGV, per germline. The CDR3 DNA sequence: TGTGCCAGGAGCCAAGGGACAGAGAGAACCTATGAGCTGTACTTC. Translated: CARSQGTERTYELYF.

This clonotype was detected a few times. This sequence may be a read error, since a much larger clone differs from it by one base. The chain joins TRBV29-1 to TRBJ2-3; D not resolved. The CDR3 extends over 16 amino acids. Germline V CDR1 and CDR2: SQVTM, ANQGSEA. Trimming cost V 6 bases and J 2 bases, with 21 bases left between them. The CDR3 DNA follows: TGCAGCGTCGCTGGAGTGGACGGACGTAACACAGATACGCAGTATTTT. Translating gives CSVAGVDGRNTDTQYF.

As for this clonotype: The junction departs from the called germline gene at one end, perhaps through a read error. The genes are TRBV6-6 and TRBJ1-5; tentative D call: TRBD1 (5 bases). Looked up from germline, CDR1 is MNHNY and CDR2 is SVGAGI (reference sequence). The CDR3 consists of 14 residues. CDR3: CDSSFREYGQPQLF. CDR3 DNA sequence: TGTGACAGCAGTTTCAGGGAGTATGGTCAGCCCCAGCTTTTT.

Regarding this clonotype: This may stem from a read error, because a much larger clone lies one nucleotide away. This CDR3 reads CASSTLVSTDTQYF. The DNA for the CDR3 is TGTGCCAGCAGCACCTTAGTGAGCACAGATACGCAGTATTTT. The rearrangement links TRBV7-9 to TRBJ2-3; D is undetermined. Germline CDR1 and CDR2: SEHNR and FQNEAQ (reference sequence). Trimming pared 5 bases from V and 0 bases from J, leaving 9 bases between. The CDR3 spans 14 residues.

The genes are TRBV10-3 and TRBJ2-7; TRBD2 aligns across 7 bases. V shed 7 bases and J 0 bases; nucleotides not matched to a gene: 21. CDR1 ENHRY and CDR2 SYGVKD come from the germline V gene. The CDR3 is made up of 19 amino acids. The CDR3 DNA follows: TGTGCCATCACCAAACGATCAGGACTAGAGGGAGGATTCTCCTACGAGCAGTACTTC. Its protein is CAITKRSGLEGGFSYEQYF.

Turning to this clonotype: The CDR3 does not end in the conserved phenylalanine or tryptophan, so this is likely a read error. The rearrangement joins TRBV7-9 to TRBJ2-1; the D gene is possibly TRBD1 (6 bases). The germline gives CDR1 SEHNR, CDR2 FQNEAQ (reference sequence). CDR3 length equals 17 residues. The V end lost 11 bases, the J end lost 7 bases, and 30 bases lay between the germline ends. CDR3 amino acids: CADSLPYQGPKTNEQFY. The DNA of the CDR3 is TGTGCCGACAGCTTACCATATCAGGGGCCTAAAACAAATGAGCAGTTCTAC.

Of note for this clonotype: No conserved phenylalanine or tryptophan ends this CDR3, so it is likely a read error. The rearrangement joins TRBV6-1 to TRBJ1-1, with TRBD1 matching 7 bases. Germline V gene lookup returns CDR1 MNHNS and CDR2 SASEGT. This CDR3 spans 14 amino acids. In nucleotides, the CDR3 is TGTGACAGCAGGACGGGACAGACGAACACTGAAGCTTTCTGT. This gives the protein CDSRTGQTNTEAFC.

Note on this clonotype: This CDR3 is missing its conserved last phenylalanine or tryptophan, likely due to a read error. The chain recombines TRBV11-2 with TRBJ2-5, with D perhaps matching TRBD2 (5 bases). The CDR3 extends over 18 amino acids. Germline V gene lookup returns CDR1 SGHAT and CDR2 FQNNGV. The CDR3 loop is CASSLARLALGKKEAQYL. Here the CDR3 DNA reads TGTGCCAGCAGCTTAGCGAGGCTAGCTCTGGGAAAAAAAGAGGCCCAGTACCTC.

This clonotype was detected many times. V and J are TRBV30 and TRBJ2-2, with D perhaps TRBD1 or TRBD2 (6 bases each). The CDR3 covers 14 residues. Germline V lookup: CDR1 GTSNPN, CDR2 SVGIG (reference sequence). Trimming took off 4 bases at V and 5 bases at J, with 14 bases between the two ends. The CDR3 bases are TGTGCCTGGATCACCCGAGGGGGGACCGGGGAGCTGTTTTTT. Residues: CAWITRGGTGELFF.